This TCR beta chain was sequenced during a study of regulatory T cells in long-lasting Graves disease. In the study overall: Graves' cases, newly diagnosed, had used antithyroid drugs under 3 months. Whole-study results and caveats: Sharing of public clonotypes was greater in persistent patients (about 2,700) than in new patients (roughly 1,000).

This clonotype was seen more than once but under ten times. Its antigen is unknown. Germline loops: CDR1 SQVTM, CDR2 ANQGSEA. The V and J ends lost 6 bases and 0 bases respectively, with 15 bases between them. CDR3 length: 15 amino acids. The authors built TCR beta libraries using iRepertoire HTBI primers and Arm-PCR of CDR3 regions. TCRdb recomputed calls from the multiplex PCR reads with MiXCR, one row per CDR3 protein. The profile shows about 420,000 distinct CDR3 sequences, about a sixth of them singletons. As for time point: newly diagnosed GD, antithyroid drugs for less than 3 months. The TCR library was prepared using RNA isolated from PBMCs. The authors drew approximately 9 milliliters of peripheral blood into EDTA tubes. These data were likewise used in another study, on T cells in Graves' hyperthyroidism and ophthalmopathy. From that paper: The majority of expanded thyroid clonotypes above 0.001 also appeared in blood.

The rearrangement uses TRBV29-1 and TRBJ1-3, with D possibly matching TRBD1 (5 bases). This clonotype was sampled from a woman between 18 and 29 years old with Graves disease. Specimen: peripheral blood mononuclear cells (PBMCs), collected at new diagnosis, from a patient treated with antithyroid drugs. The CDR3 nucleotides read TGCAGCGTCGCCCCGGGGGGGTACTCTGGAAACACCATATATTTT. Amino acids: CSVAPGGYSGNTIYF.